Each of the 18 T cell receptor beta chains below was sequenced from the same sample in a study of cytomegalovirus exposure and HLA in healthy donors. The PCR ran on 60 Vbeta and 13 Jbeta primers. TCRdb's table, derived via immunoSEQ multiplex PCR, lists solely in-frame clones and lacks some. Here the sample spans under 200,000 clones, about 70% being singletons. The specimen sequenced was PBMCs. These receptors all come from a woman aged 40 to 55 in good health and CMV-seropositive.

In regard to this clone: This sample also contains other DNA sequences that code for the same CDR3. This chain links TRBV7-2 with TRBJ2-5; TRBD2 matches at 7 bases. J was trimmed by 5 bases and V by 1 base; bases with no gene match: 7. The CDR3 runs 15 residues. Germline V CDR1 and CDR2: SGHTA, FQGNSA. CDR3 sequence: CASSLDGGRAETQYF. The CDR3 region has the DNA TGTGCCAGCAGCTTAGACGGCGGGAGAGCGGAGACCCAGTACTTC.

The CDR3 bases are TGCGCCAGCAGCTTACAGGGGTGGGCCGACAATGAGCAGTTCTTC. Amino acid sequence: CASSLQGWADNEQFF. The rearrangement joins TRBV5-1 to TRBJ2-1; 7 bases fit TRBD1. CDR1 is SGHRS, CDR2 YFSETQ, per germline. J was trimmed by 5 bases and V by 2 bases; bases with no gene match: 7. The length of the CDR3 is 15 residues. The whole variable domain, remainder taken from reference TRBV5-1 and TRBJ2-1, is KAGVTQTPRYLIKTRGQQVTLSCSPISGHRSVSWYQQTPGQGLQFLFEYFSETQRNKGNFPGRFSGRQFSNSRSEMNVSTLELGDSALYLCASSLQGWADNEQFFGPGTRLTVL.

This clone was found a few times. The chain uses TRBV7-8 and TRBJ2-3; 15 positions agree with TRBD2. Germline V CDR1 and CDR2: SGHVS, FQNEAQ. V trimming: 5 bases; J trimming: 0 bases; junction bases outside the gene matches: 6. This CDR3 has 18 amino acids. CDR3 sequence (DNA): TGTGCCAGCAGCCTGGGGACTAGCGGGGGGCATAGCACAGATACGCAGTATTTT. This gives the protein CASSLGTSGGHSTDTQYF.

The chain carries TRBV25-1 and TRBJ2-2; 7 positions agree with TRBD1. Germline assignment: CDR1 MGHDK and CDR2 SYGVNS. CDR3 size: 14 residues. V lost 2 bases and J lost 9; bases outside the gene matches: 6. Here the CDR3 reads CASSENRGSRELFF. The CDR3 nucleotides are TGTGCCAGCAGTGAAAACAGGGGCTCCAGGGAGCTGTTTTTT.

The rearrangement uses TRBV4-2 and TRBJ2-2; D gene ambiguous. Trimming left V 0 bases short and J 0 bases short, with 11 bases between. The germline gives CDR1 LGHNA, CDR2 YNFKEQ. CDR3 length equals 17 residues. CDR3 in amino acids: CASSQDLRSANTGELFF. The CDR3 DNA reads TGTGCCAGCAGCCAAGATCTCAGGTCCGCGAACACCGGGGAGCTGTTTTTT.

This clone has a handful of counts. The V call is TRBV9, the J call TRBJ1-3, with D possibly TRBD1 on 5 matching bases. V was cut by 0 bases and J by 4 bases, with 8 bases left in between. The germline V gene has CDR1 SGDLS and CDR2 YYNGEE. The length of the CDR3 is 14 residues. The CDR3 bases are TGTGCCAGCAGCGTAGCCCAGGGCGGAAACACCATATATTTT. The encoded protein is CASSVAQGGNTIYF.

The rearrangement links TRBV6-5 to TRBJ1-6; D is undetermined. This CDR3 has 14 residues. V lost 8 bases and J 0 bases, leaving 8 bases between the germline ends. The germline gives CDR1 MNHEY, CDR2 SVGAGI. CDR3 sequence: CASGGSSYNSPLHF. In nucleotides, the CDR3 is TGTGCCAGCGGCGGGAGCTCCTATAATTCACCCCTCCACTTT.

The genes are TRBV25-1 and TRBJ1-2; no clear D. CDR3 size: 13 residues. The germline V and J ends were trimmed by 3 bases and 8 bases, with 13 bases remaining between them. Germline V gene sequence: CDR1 MGHDK, CDR2 SYGVNS. CDR3 coding DNA: TGTGCCAGCAGTGACCCCTCCGCCCGGGGCTACACCTTC. Its protein product is CASSDPSARGYTF.

The chain recombines TRBV4-3 with TRBJ2-7, with a tentative D call TRBD1 (5 bases). Per germline, CDR1 LGHNA and CDR2 YSLEER. V lost 1 base to trimming and J lost 0 bases, with 13 bases between them. The CDR3 runs to 16 residues. This CDR3 is CASSQAWGGSSYEQYF. CDR3 DNA: TGCGCCAGCAGCCAAGCGTGGGGCGGAAGCTCCTACGAGCAGTACTTC.

The chain joins TRBV28 to TRBJ2-1, with a weak D call TRBD2 (5 bases). V was clipped by 5 bases and J by 8 bases, with 7 bases between them. The germline gives CDR1 MDHEN, CDR2 SYDVKM. This CDR3 has 11 residues. CDR3 bases: TGTGCCAGCAGTCAGCGGTATGAGCAGTTCTTC. This sequence encodes CASSQRYEQFF.

This chain links TRBV6-5 with TRBJ2-5; 8 nucleotides agree with TRBD2. J lost 3 bases, V lost 8 bases, and 11 bases had no gene match. Germline CDR1 reads MNHEY; CDR2 reads SVGAGI. This CDR3 region has 15 residues. CDR3: CASASGRGWEETQYF. For the CDR3, the DNA is TGTGCCAGCGCCAGCGGGAGAGGTTGGGAAGAGACCCAGTACTTC.

The J gene is TRBJ2-7, the V gene TRBV27; TRBD1 matches 7 bases. The CDR3 has 15 residues. Germline trimming cut 6 bases from V and 2 bases from J; bases unmatched to any gene: 10. Germline V gives CDR1 MNHEY, CDR2 SMNVEV (reference sequence). CDR3 bases: TGTGCCAGCAGGCCCGAGGGGGCGCCCCCCTACGAGCAGTACTTC. Translating gives CASRPEGAPPYEQYF.

This clone showed up just a few times. The genes are TRBV5-1 and TRBJ1-1; 8 nucleotides match TRBD1. The V segment lost 1 base and the J segment 4 bases; nucleotides outside the gene matches: 6. CDR1 and CDR2 from the germline V gene are SGHRS and YFSETQ. CDR3 length equals 15 residues. The CDR3 DNA sequence: TGCGCCAGCAGCTTGTACAGGGGGGGGAGCACTGAAGCTTTCTTT. Its translation is CASSLYRGGSTEAFF.

V is TRBV6-4 and J is TRBJ2-1; 11 bases fit TRBD2. The CDR3 has 13 residues. Germline values: CDR1 MRHNA, CDR2 SNTAGT. The trim removed 6 bases at V and 7 bases at J, leaving 2 bases unmatched. This CDR3 is CASSGLAGNEQFF. The CDR3, as DNA: TGTGCCAGCAGCGGACTAGCGGGTAATGAGCAGTTCTTC.

This chain connects TRBV27 to TRBJ2-6; D is perhaps TRBD2 (5 bases). The CDR3 runs 17 residues. V was shortened by 0 bases and J by 0 bases, with 9 bases between the two germline ends. The germline gives CDR1 MNHEY, CDR2 SMNVEV (reference sequence). CDR3 region: CASSLSTIPSGANVLTF. CDR3 DNA sequence: TGTGCCAGCAGTTTATCGACTATTCCCTCTGGGGCCAACGTCCTGACTTTC.

The rearrangement uses TRBV25-1 and TRBJ2-3, with 9 bases lining up with TRBD1. The CDR3 is 15 residues long. The V gene end was trimmed by 4 bases and the J gene end by 4 bases; junction bases not matched to a gene: 6. Looked up from germline, CDR1 is MGHDK and CDR2 is SYGVNS. The CDR3 sequence is CASSALTGGADTQYF. The CDR3 DNA is TGTGCCAGCAGTGCACTGACAGGGGGAGCAGATACGCAGTATTTT.

There are a few counts of this clone. This chain uses TRBV2 with TRBJ1-2; 9 bases line up with TRBD1. V gave up 4 bases and J gave up 7 bases; unmatched junction bases: 10. The germline V gene encodes CDR1 SNHLY and CDR2 FYNNEI. The CDR3 covers 15 residues. CDR3 loop: CASSALPGQGSGYTF. The CDR3 nucleotides read TGTGCCAGCAGTGCCCTACCGGGACAGGGATCTGGCTACACCTTC.

This clone has a handful of counts. V usage is TRBV11-2 and J usage is TRBJ2-7, with 8 bases aligning to TRBD1. CDR3 size: 14 residues. V lost 1 base and J lost 5; bases outside the gene matches: 4. Germline V gene sequence: CDR1 SGHAT, CDR2 FQNNGV. CDR3 bases: TGTGCCAGCAGCTTAGGGACAGGGACGAACGAGCAGTACTTC. Translation gives CASSLGTGTNEQYF.